The 17 T cell receptor beta chains presented below share a single source sample, sequenced in a study of control samples from healthy donors and cancer patients. Sequenced by immunoSEQ multiplex PCR; TCRdb stores in-frame clones only, minus some. Of about 150,000 clones listed, 92% are singletons. Sequenced material: blood. The receptors come from a woman aged 25 to 45 in good health.

This chain connects TRBV5-4 to TRBJ2-1; no definite D call. CDR3 length: 14 amino acids. Trimming shortened V by 0 bases and J by 8 bases, and 12 bases separated the two germline ends. Germline V gene data show CDR1 as SGHNT and CDR2 as YYREEE (reference sequence). The CDR3 loop is CASSLGAFVDEQFF. CDR3 nucleotide sequence: TGTGCCAGCAGCTTGGGGGCATTTGTAGATGAGCAGTTCTTC.

This chain joins TRBV7-8 and TRBJ2-5; TRBD2 might be the D (6 bases). Germline assignment: CDR1 SGHVS and CDR2 FQNEAQ. V was trimmed by 1 base and J by 3 bases, leaving 15 bases between them. CDR3 length: 16 amino acids. The CDR3 DNA is TGTGCCAGCAGCTTAGGGGGGAGGCCCTCGAAAGAGACCCAGTACTTC. It yields the protein CASSLGGRPSKETQYF.

The chain carries TRBV10-3 and TRBJ2-3, with 8 nucleotides matching TRBD1. The CDR3 covers 13 residues. V trimming: 8 bases; J trimming: 1 base; junction bases outside the gene matches: 2. Germline V gene sequence: CDR1 ENHRY, CDR2 SYGVKD. CDR3 bases: TGTGCCATCGGGGGACAGGGCACAGATACGCAGTATTTT. This sequence encodes CAIGGQGTDTQYF.

This chain uses TRBV4-1 with TRBJ2-1; 8 bases align to TRBD1. The junction had 5 bases not matched to a gene; V was cut back by 6 bases and J by 7 bases. Germline V gene sequence: CDR1 MGHRA, CDR2 YSYEKL. The CDR3 is 13 amino acids. The CDR3 protein is CASRRTGINEQFF. CDR3 bases: TGCGCCAGCAGACGGACAGGGATAAATGAGCAGTTCTTC.

This clone has only a few counts. This rearrangement joins TRBV4-1 to TRBJ1-1; D is unclear. This CDR3 spans 13 amino acids. The V and J ends lost 4 bases and 1 base respectively, with 7 bases between them. Germline values: CDR1 MGHRA, CDR2 YSYEKL. CDR3 sequence reads: CASSRVGNTEAFF. The CDR3 DNA reads TGCGCCAGCAGCCGAGTCGGGAACACTGAAGCTTTCTTT.

V usage is TRBV5-1 and J usage is TRBJ2-7; D gene ambiguous. Germline CDR1 reads SGHRS; CDR2 reads YFSETQ. This CDR3 has 16 amino acids. With 4 bases removed from V and 0 bases from J, the gap between germline ends came to 17 bases. CDR3 residues: CASSGRTVGSSYEQYF. CDR3 DNA sequence: TGCGCCAGCAGCGGCAGGACGGTAGGAAGCTCCTACGAGCAGTACTTC.

This sequence joins TRBV27 and TRBJ1-1, with D unclear. The germline CDR1 and CDR2 sequences are MNHEY and SMNVEV (reference sequence). Trimming took off 6 bases at V and 1 base at J, with 15 bases between the two ends. This CDR3 has 15 amino acids. The DNA of the CDR3 is TGTGCCAGCAGCCCCATTGGTTTTCCGAACACTGAAGCTTTCTTT. Amino acids: CASSPIGFPNTEAFF.

This clone was found once. The rearrangement links TRBV20-1 to TRBJ1-1; no definite D call. V lost 6 bases to trimming and J lost 3 bases, with 8 bases between them. CDR3 length: 11 amino acids. Germline assignment: CDR1 DFQATT and CDR2 SNEGSKA (reference sequence). The CDR3 sequence: CSAPKYTEAFF. CDR3 bases: TGCAGTGCGCCGAAGTACACTGAAGCTTTCTTT.

This clone was picked up one time. Other DNA sequences in this specimen translate into the identical CDR3. The chain carries TRBV9 and TRBJ2-5; no clear D. This CDR3 comprises 14 residues. V was clipped by 0 bases and J by 1 base, with 7 bases between them. Germline lookup yields CDR1 SGDLS and CDR2 YYNGEE. The CDR3 here is CASSVGPAQETQYF. The DNA for the CDR3 is TGTGCCAGCAGCGTAGGACCAGCCCAAGAGACCCAGTACTTC.

V is TRBV9 and J is TRBJ1-1; D is perhaps TRBD1 (5 bases). Germline V lookup: CDR1 SGDLS, CDR2 YYNGEE. There are 15 residues in the CDR3. Deletions cut 0 bases from V and 1 base from J, with 10 bases between. The CDR3 protein is CASSVDGAGNTEAFF. The CDR3 DNA reads TGTGCCAGCAGCGTAGATGGGGCAGGGAACACTGAAGCTTTCTTT.

The chain carries TRBV19 and TRBJ2-3; TRBD2 is a possible D gene (5 bases). The V gene's germline CDR1 is LNHDA and CDR2 SQIVND (reference sequence). The length of the CDR3 is 13 residues. Trimming shortened V by 1 base and J by 6 bases, and 8 bases separated the two germline ends. CDR3 coding DNA: TGTGCCAGTAGTATAGGTCCGGGGGATACGCAGTATTTT. The encoded protein is CASSIGPGDTQYF. Together with reference TRBV19 and TRBJ2-3, the CDR3 gives the full variable domain: DGGITQSPKYLFRKEGQNVTLSCEQNLNHDAMYWYRQDPGQGLRLIYYSQIVNDFQKGDIAEGYSVSREKKESFPLTVTSAQKNPTAFYLCASSIGPGDTQYFGPGTRLTVL.

This CDR3 reads CASSLVHNMNTEAFF. Here the CDR3 DNA reads TGCGCCAGCAGCTTGGTCCACAACATGAACACTGAAGCTTTCTTT. The chain is built from TRBV5-1 and TRBJ1-1; D remains unclear. The germline gives CDR1 SGHRS, CDR2 YFSETQ. This CDR3 is built from 15 residues. The V gene lost 0 bases and the J gene lost 0 bases, with 9 bases spanning the gap.

This chain links TRBV19 with TRBJ2-1; 11 bases match TRBD2. The CDR3 loop spans 15 amino acids. The V gene end was trimmed by 3 bases and the J gene end by 7 bases; junction bases not matched to a gene: 5. Germline CDR1 is LNHDA and CDR2 is SQIVND (reference sequence). The CDR3, as DNA: TGTGCCAGTAGTATCGCGGCTAGCGGGAGGAATGAGCAGTTCTTC. Its protein product is CASSIAASGRNEQFF.

The chain recombines TRBV7-2 with TRBJ2-5; maybe TRBD1 (6 bases). The CDR3 runs to 13 residues. V shed 5 bases and J shed 3 bases, with 10 bases lying between them. CDR1 is SGHTA, CDR2 FQGNSA, per germline. The CDR3 coding sequence is TGTGCCAGCAGCCCAGGACAGAAAGAGACCCAGTACTTC. This encodes CASSPGQKETQYF.

The CDR3 is CASSRVYEQYF. DNA of the CDR3: TGTGCCAGCAGCCGCGTTTACGAGCAGTACTTC. The genes are TRBV12-3 or TRBV12-4 and TRBJ2-7; D not certain. The CDR3 has 11 amino acids. The germline V and J ends were trimmed by 6 bases and 4 bases, with 7 bases remaining between them.

The genes are TRBV19 and TRBJ2-3; 8 bases line up with TRBD2. CDR1 and CDR2 (germline): LNHDA, SQIVND (reference sequence). Trimming removed 5 bases from V and 4 bases from J; junction bases left unmatched: 5. The CDR3 is made up of 14 amino acids. The CDR3 spells CASSVGLAPDTQYF. In nucleotides, the CDR3 is TGTGCCAGTAGTGTAGGACTAGCCCCAGATACGCAGTATTTT.

This chain uses TRBV4-1 with TRBJ2-1; D possibly corresponds to TRBD1 (5 bases). Deletions cut 0 bases from V and 4 bases from J, with 13 bases between. Germline values: CDR1 MGHRA, CDR2 YSYEKL. CDR3 length equals 16 residues. CDR3 residues: CASSQDHPDKYNEQFF. Written as DNA, the CDR3 is TGCGCCAGCAGCCAAGATCACCCGGACAAGTACAATGAGCAGTTCTTC.